This T cell receptor beta chain was sequenced during a study of T-cell reconstitution after alpha-beta-depleted transplantation in children. Study-wide findings and caveats: In some patients, recipient T cells and intrathymic progenitors surviving conditioning explained high day-60 diversity.

Preparation of the TCRbeta library involved a method that used unique molecular identifiers. MiXCR, run by TCRdb on the PCR reads, gives a single entry per CDR3 protein. Of about 580,000 distinct CDR3 sequences listed, about 21% are singletons. Turning to this clonotype: The antigen is undetermined.

V lost 0 bases and J 5 bases, leaving 13 bases between the germline ends. CDR1 is MNHEY, CDR2 SVGAGI, per germline. The CDR3 has 15 residues. The starting material was PBMCs, mostly from graft donor cells, obtained 360 days after TCRalphabeta/CD19-depleted stem cell transplant. J is TRBJ2-5 and V is TRBV6-5; D ambiguous. This receptor was taken from a boy less than two years old who had a stem cell transplant for acute myeloid leukemia, so the T cells may come from the graft donor. CDR3 sequence reads: CASSYSTGYGETQYF. In DNA form, the CDR3 reads TGTGCCAGCAGTTACTCGACTGGGTATGGGGAGACCCAGTACTTC.